The source of this TCR beta chain is a study of read filtering for tumor transcriptome and immune sequencing. Overall study context: By R-ISS, stages I, II and III held about 8, 16 and 7 patients. Points from the study as a whole: Even smaller IR-seq throughput identified most shared clonotypes. In IR-seq, single-read clonotypes were roughly 80% of clonotypes but around 3.4% of reads. The CD138-negative fraction was mixed bone marrow immune cells, not pure T cells.

This CDR3 is 15 amino acids long. From germline, CDR1 is SGHDT and CDR2 YYEEEE. Trimming pared 1 base from V and 5 bases from J, leaving 16 bases between. The library was built from roughly 400 ng RNA with molecular barcoded adaptors for alpha/delta and beta/gamma chains. TCRdb analysed the reads with MiXCR anew, one entry per CDR3 protein. The table records about 62,000 distinct CDR3 sequences, roughly 19% of them present only once. This clonotype was seen more than once but under ten times. Its target is not known. Specimen: a population of CD138-negative cells sorted from bone marrow. The chain couples TRBV5-6 to TRBJ2-7, with D possibly matching TRBD1 (5 bases). The receptor comes from a donor older than 35 with multiple myeloma. The CDR3 spells CASSLSAGSRNEQYF. The CDR3 nucleotides are TGTGCCAGCAGCTTGTCTGCAGGGTCGAGGAACGAGCAGTACTTC.